The 23 T cell receptor beta chains reported below all come from one sample, sequenced in a study of cytomegalovirus exposure and HLA in healthy donors. PCR primers comprised 60 Vbeta and 13 Jbeta primers. Some clones are missing from TCRdb's copy, which holds only in-frame ones; the method was immunoSEQ multiplex PCR. Found here are 110,000 or so clones, 76% of them singletons; the top ten hold about 7.5%. Source material: PBMCs. Source of these receptors: a man aged 35-49 years in good health and CMV-seropositive.

There are a few counts of this clone. The rearrangement uses TRBV7-6 and TRBJ2-2; D is unclear. Between the trimmed V and J ends, which lost 5 bases and 10 bases, there was a span of 23 bases. Germline lookup yields CDR1 SGHVS and CDR2 FNYEAQ. CDR3 length equals 16 residues. The CDR3 here is CASSPPSYSFLSELFF. CDR3 DNA: TGTGCCAGCAGCCCGCCCTCCTACTCATTCCTTTCGGAGCTGTTTTTT. Combining the CDR3 with reference TRBV7-6 and TRBJ2-2 gives the whole variable domain GAGVSQSPRYKVTKRGQDVALRCDPISGHVSLYWYRQALGQGPEFLTYFNYEAQQDKSGLPNDRFSAERPEGSISTLTIQRTEQRDSAMYRCASSPPSYSFLSELFFGEGSRLTVL.

This clone was recorded once. The rearrangement joins TRBV28 to TRBJ2-7; TRBD1 agrees at 11 bases. The CDR3 extends over 16 amino acids. Germline CDR1 and CDR2: MDHEN and SYDVKM. The junction had 9 bases not matched to a gene; V was cut back by 1 base and J by 7 bases. CDR3 amino acids: CASSLLGGQGAGEQYF. The CDR3, as DNA: TGTGCCAGCAGTTTATTGGGAGGACAGGGGGCGGGAGAGCAGTACTTC. The complete variable domain, with remaining parts taken from reference TRBV28 and TRBJ2-7, reads DVKVTQSSRYLVKRTGEKVFLECVQDMDHENMFWYRQDPGLGLRLIYFSYDVKMKEKGDIPEGYSVSREKKERFSLILESASTNQTSMYLCASSLLGGQGAGEQYFGPGTRLTVT.

This clone showed up just a few times. The same CDR3 arises from other DNA sequences in this sample as well. The genes are TRBV4-3 and TRBJ1-1, with D possibly being TRBD1 (5 bases). V shed 0 bases and J shed 1 base, with 9 bases lying between them. CDR1 is LGHNA and CDR2 is YSLEER in the germline V gene. The CDR3 contains 15 residues. The CDR3 nucleotides are TGCGCCAGCAGCCAAGACGATCAGGGGAACACTGAAGCTTTCTTT. It translates to CASSQDDQGNTEAFF.

This clone appeared a single time. The V and J genes are TRBV27 and TRBJ2-7, with 11 bases fitting TRBD1. Losses at the gene ends were 5 bases for V and 5 bases for J; bases not matched to a gene: 8. Germline V gives CDR1 MNHEY, CDR2 SMNVEV (reference sequence). The CDR3 spans 15 residues. CDR3 DNA: TGTGCCAGCAGTCCGAGGACAGGGGGCGACAACGAGCAGTACTTC. This sequence encodes CASSPRTGGDNEQYF.

The J gene is TRBJ2-7, the V gene TRBV9, with D possibly matching TRBD2 (5 bases). CDR3 length equals 15 residues. The V and J ends lost 0 bases and 5 bases respectively, with 15 bases between them. Germline CDR1 is SGDLS and CDR2 is YYNGEE. CDR3 nucleotides: TGTGCCAGCAGCGTAGGAGCCGTAGGGAGCGACGAGCAGTACTTC. This gives the protein CASSVGAVGSDEQYF.

This chain links TRBV30 with TRBJ1-2; 11 bases align to TRBD1. J was trimmed by 7 bases and V by 5 bases; bases with no gene match: 6. The CDR3 runs 13 residues. Looked up from germline, CDR1 is GTSNPN and CDR2 is SVGIG (reference sequence). In DNA, the CDR3 is TGTGCCTGGGGTCGGACAGGGGGCGTTGGCTACACCTTC. Its translation is CAWGRTGGVGYTF.

This sequence joins TRBV18 and TRBJ1-1, with TRBD1 as a possible D gene (6 bases). CDR3 length equals 15 residues. Trimming shortened V by 3 bases and J by 0 bases, and 11 bases separated the two germline ends. CDR1 is KGHSH, CDR2 LQKENI, per germline. In nucleotides, the CDR3 is TGTGCCAGCTCACCTGGGCAGGGGATGAACACTGAAGCTTTCTTT. It translates to CASSPGQGMNTEAFF.

This rearrangement joins TRBV7-2 to TRBJ2-7; 7 nucleotides line up with TRBD1. Losses at the gene ends were 1 base for V and 7 bases for J; bases not matched to a gene: 4. CDR1 is SGHTA, CDR2 FQGNSA, per germline. This CDR3 has 13 residues. The CDR3 sequence: CASSLEGRGEQYF. CDR3 in DNA: TGTGCCAGCAGCTTAGAAGGCAGGGGGGAGCAGTACTTC.

This chain uses TRBV7-2 with TRBJ1-1, with 7 positions matching TRBD1. V was clipped by 5 bases and J by 2 bases; unmatched bases: 5. Germline V lookup: CDR1 SGHTA, CDR2 FQGNSA. The CDR3 is 14 amino acids. The CDR3 is CASSPRGVNTEAFF. The CDR3 coding sequence is TGTGCCAGCAGCCCCAGGGGGGTCAACACTGAAGCTTTCTTT.

V is TRBV2 and J is TRBJ2-5; the D gene is possibly TRBD2 (6 bases). The germline CDR1 and CDR2 sequences are SNHLY and FYNNEI. The V gene lost 3 bases and the J gene lost 7 bases, with 18 bases spanning the gap. CDR3 length: 15 residues. CDR3 nucleotides: TGTGCCAGCAGTGAGGGAACTAGCTCTGGAGGGACCCAGTACTTC. Protein sequence: CASSEGTSSGGTQYF.

The chain joins TRBV5-5 to TRBJ1-3; D perhaps matches TRBD1 (5 bases). The CDR3 totals 16 residues. With 6 bases removed from V and 0 bases from J, the gap between germline ends came to 16 bases. Germline-derived CDR1 and CDR2 are SGHKS and YYEKEE (reference sequence). CDR3 loop: CASIPLLGLSGNTIYF. The CDR3 nucleotides are TGTGCCAGCATCCCCCTCCTGGGGCTCTCTGGAAACACCATATATTTT.

The CDR3 sequence is CSVGDTNYGYTF. CDR3 bases: TGCAGCGTGGGGGACACGAACTATGGCTACACCTTC. The rearrangement uses TRBV29-1 and TRBJ1-2; the D gene is possibly TRBD1 (6 bases). CDR1 is SQVTM and CDR2 is ANQGSEA in the germline V gene. The CDR3 spans 12 residues. Trimming cost V 6 bases and J 2 bases, with 10 bases left between them.

The chain links TRBV4-2 to TRBJ2-1, with TRBD2 matching over 7 bases. The V and J ends lost 4 bases and 6 bases, in that order; junction bases with no gene match: 6. The length of the CDR3 is 14 residues. CDR1 is LGHNA, CDR2 YNFKEQ, per germline. In DNA form, the CDR3 reads TGTGCCAGCAGCCGGGGCGGGAGTACCAATGAGCAGTTCTTC. Amino acids: CASSRGGSTNEQFF.

The chain employs TRBV2 and TRBJ1-1, with D possibly being TRBD1 (5 bases). V lost 3 bases and J 5 bases, leaving 19 bases between the germline ends. Per the germline V gene, CDR1 is SNHLY and CDR2 is FYNNEI. The CDR3 covers 16 residues. CDR3 in DNA: TGTGCCAGCAGTGAGGGGATCGGGGGAAAGGCGACTGAAGCTTTCTTT. Protein product: CASSEGIGGKATEAFF. The variable domain in full, with the rest retrieved from reference TRBV2 and TRBJ1-1, is EPEVTQTPSHQVTQMGQEVILRCVPISNHLYFYWYRQILGQKVEFLVSFYNNEISEKSEIFDDQFSVERPDGSNFTLKIRSTKLEDSAMYFCASSEGIGGKATEAFFGQGTRLTVV.

The J gene is TRBJ2-7, the V gene TRBV7-3, with TRBD1 identical over 9 bases. V trimming: 3 bases; J trimming: 4 bases; junction bases outside the gene matches: 4. CDR1 and CDR2 from the germline V gene are SGHTA and FQGTGA. This CDR3 has 14 residues. The CDR3 DNA reads as TGTGCCAGCAGCTTGACAGGGGGTTCGTACGAGCAGTACTTC. Translating gives CASSLTGGSYEQYF.

The J gene is TRBJ2-7, the V gene TRBV6-5; the D gene is possibly TRBD2 (5 bases). Trimming cost V 0 bases and J 0 bases, with 12 bases left between them. Germline CDR1 and CDR2: MNHEY and SVGAGI. The CDR3 length is 16 residues. CDR3 DNA sequence: TGTGCCAGCAGTTACTCGGCCGGTGGGAGCTCCTACGAGCAGTACTTC. As protein: CASSYSAGGSSYEQYF.

The CDR3 spells CASSYTAGGLPDTQYF. The CDR3 DNA follows: TGTGCCAGCAGCTATACAGCGGGAGGGCTTCCAGATACGCAGTATTTT. The chain recombines TRBV7-3 with TRBJ2-3, with 10 bases aligning to TRBD2. CDR1 is SGHTA and CDR2 is FQGTGA in the germline V gene. This CDR3 spans 16 amino acids. V shed 4 bases and J 4 bases; nucleotides not matched to a gene: 8.

The chain couples TRBV19 to TRBJ1-2; tentative D call: TRBD1 (6 bases). The germline V gene has CDR1 LNHDA and CDR2 SQIVND (reference sequence). Deletions cut 3 bases from V and 4 bases from J, with 15 bases between. The CDR3 runs 15 residues. The CDR3 DNA reads as TGTGCCAGTAGTATGGAGGAGACAGGCCTCTATGGCTACACCTTC. Amino acid sequence: CASSMEETGLYGYTF. Drawing the rest from reference TRBV19 and TRBJ1-2, the complete variable domain is DGGITQSPKYLFRKEGQNVTLSCEQNLNHDAMYWYRQDPGQGLRLIYYSQIVNDFQKGDIAEGYSVSREKKESFPLTVTSAQKNPTAFYLCASSMEETGLYGYTFGSGTRLTVV.

The chain carries TRBV2 and TRBJ2-7, with 7 bases fitting TRBD2. Germline CDR1 reads SNHLY; CDR2 reads FYNNEI. After removal of 6 bases from V and 3 bases from J, the junction contained 8 bases not matched to a gene. The CDR3 consists of 14 residues. CDR3 sequence: CASSAGGGSYEQYF. In nucleotides, the CDR3 is TGTGCCAGCAGCGCTGGGGGGGGAAGCTACGAGCAGTACTTC.

The count of this clone is one. The genes are TRBV5-1 and TRBJ2-3; 7 bases line up with TRBD2. V was clipped by 5 bases and J by 6 bases; unmatched bases: 12. Germline lookup yields CDR1 SGHRS and CDR2 YFSETQ. This CDR3 is built from 15 residues. The CDR3 DNA sequence: TGCGCCAGCAGTCTTGGGACTATAAAAGGGGATACGCAGTATTTT. It translates to CASSLGTIKGDTQYF.

The chain employs TRBV30 and TRBJ1-2; 7 bases fit TRBD1. V dropped 2 bases and J dropped 2; count of bases not matched to a gene: 23. This CDR3 spans 20 amino acids. The germline CDR1 and CDR2 sequences are GTSNPN and SVGIG (reference sequence). For the CDR3, the DNA is TGTGCCTGGAGTTCCCCCCCCTTAAACCACGGACAGGTCGTGAACTATGGCTACACCTTC. Translated, it gives CAWSSPPLNHGQVVNYGYTF.

As concerns this clone: A read error may account for a junction end that differs from germline. The gene calls are TRBV29-1 and TRBJ2-5, with D unresolved. The J call is uncertain, as TRBJ2-7 better fits the DNA end. The germline V gene encodes CDR1 SQVTM and CDR2 ANQGSEA. This CDR3 has 11 amino acids. The CDR3: CSVEVSYEQYF. The CDR3 bases are TGCAGCGTAGAAGTCTCCTACGAGCAGTACTTC.

V usage is TRBV28 and J usage is TRBJ2-5; 7 nucleotides align to TRBD2. V was pared by 3 bases and J by 3 bases, with 4 bases of the junction left unmatched. This CDR3 has 14 amino acids. The germline gives CDR1 MDHEN, CDR2 SYDVKM. The DNA for the CDR3 is TGTGCCAGCAGTTTGGCAGGGAGGGAAGAGACCCAGTACTTC. It specifies CASSLAGREETQYF.